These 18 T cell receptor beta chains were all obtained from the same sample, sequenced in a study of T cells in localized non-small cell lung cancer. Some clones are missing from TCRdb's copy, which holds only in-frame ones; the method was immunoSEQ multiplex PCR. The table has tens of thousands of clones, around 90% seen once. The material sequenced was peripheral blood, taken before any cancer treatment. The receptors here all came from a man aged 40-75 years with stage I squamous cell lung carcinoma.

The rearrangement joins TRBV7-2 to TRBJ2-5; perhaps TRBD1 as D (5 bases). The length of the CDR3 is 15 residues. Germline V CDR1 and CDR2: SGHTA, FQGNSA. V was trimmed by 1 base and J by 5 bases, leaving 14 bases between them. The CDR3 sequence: CASSLGPNGAETQYF. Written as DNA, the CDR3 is TGTGCCAGCAGCTTAGGACCCAATGGGGCGGAGACCCAGTACTTC.

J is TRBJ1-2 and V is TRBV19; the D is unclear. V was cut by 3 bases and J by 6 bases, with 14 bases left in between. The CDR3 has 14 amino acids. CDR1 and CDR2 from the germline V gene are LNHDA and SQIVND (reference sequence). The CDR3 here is CASSMRGLFDGYTF. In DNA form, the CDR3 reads TGTGCCAGTAGTATGAGAGGTCTTTTCGATGGCTACACCTTC. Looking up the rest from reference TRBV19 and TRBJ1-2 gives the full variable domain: DGGITQSPKYLFRKEGQNVTLSCEQNLNHDAMYWYRQDPGQGLRLIYYSQIVNDFQKGDIAEGYSVSREKKESFPLTVTSAQKNPTAFYLCASSMRGLFDGYTFGSGTRLTVV.

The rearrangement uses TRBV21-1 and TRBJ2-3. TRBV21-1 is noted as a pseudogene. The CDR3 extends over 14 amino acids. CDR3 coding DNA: TGTGCCAGCAGCAAAGAGTGGAGCACAGATACGCAGTATTTT. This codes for CASSKEWSTDTQYF.

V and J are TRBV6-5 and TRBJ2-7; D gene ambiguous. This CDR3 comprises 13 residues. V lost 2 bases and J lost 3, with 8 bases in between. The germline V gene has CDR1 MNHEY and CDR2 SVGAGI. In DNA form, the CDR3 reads TGTGCCAGCAGTTACGTCGTCGGCTACGAGCAGTACTTC. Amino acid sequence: CASSYVVGYEQYF.

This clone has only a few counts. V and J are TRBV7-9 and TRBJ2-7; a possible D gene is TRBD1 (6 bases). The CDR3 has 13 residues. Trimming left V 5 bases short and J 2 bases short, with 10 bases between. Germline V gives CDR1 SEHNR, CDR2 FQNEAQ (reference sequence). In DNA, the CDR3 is TGTGCCAGCAGCCTCAGGGGACCCTACGAGCAGTACTTC. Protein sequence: CASSLRGPYEQYF.

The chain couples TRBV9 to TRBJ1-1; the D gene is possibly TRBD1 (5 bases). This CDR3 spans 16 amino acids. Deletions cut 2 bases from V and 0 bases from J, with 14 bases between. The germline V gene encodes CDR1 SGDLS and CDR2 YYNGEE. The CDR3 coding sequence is TGTGCCAGCAGCGTTGGTACAGGCGCCATGAACACTGAAGCTTTCTTT. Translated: CASSVGTGAMNTEAFF. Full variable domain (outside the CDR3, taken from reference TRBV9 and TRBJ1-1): DSGVTQTPKHLITATGQRVTLRCSPRSGDLSVYWYQQSLDQGLQFLIQYYNGEERAKGNILERFSAQQFPDLHSELNLSSLELGDSALYFCASSVGTGAMNTEAFFGQGTRLTVV.

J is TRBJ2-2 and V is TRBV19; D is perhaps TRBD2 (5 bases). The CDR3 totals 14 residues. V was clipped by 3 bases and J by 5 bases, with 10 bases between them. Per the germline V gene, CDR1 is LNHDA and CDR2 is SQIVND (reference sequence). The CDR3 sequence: CASSIGRETGELFF. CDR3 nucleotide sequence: TGTGCCAGTAGTATCGGAAGGGAGACCGGGGAGCTGTTTTTT.

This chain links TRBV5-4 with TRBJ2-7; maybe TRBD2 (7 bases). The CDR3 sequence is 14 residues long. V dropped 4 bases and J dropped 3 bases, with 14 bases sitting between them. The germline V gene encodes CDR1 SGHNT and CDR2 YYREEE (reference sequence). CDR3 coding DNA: TGTGCCAGCAGCCCGGACAGCGGGGACTACGAGCAGTACTTC. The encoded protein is CASSPDSGDYEQYF. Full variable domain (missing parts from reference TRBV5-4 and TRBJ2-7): ETGVTQSPTHLIKTRGQQVTLRCSSQSGHNTVSWYQQALGQGPQFIFQYYREEENGRGNFPPRFSGLQFPNYSSELNVNALELDDSALYLCASSPDSGDYEQYFGPGTRLTVT.

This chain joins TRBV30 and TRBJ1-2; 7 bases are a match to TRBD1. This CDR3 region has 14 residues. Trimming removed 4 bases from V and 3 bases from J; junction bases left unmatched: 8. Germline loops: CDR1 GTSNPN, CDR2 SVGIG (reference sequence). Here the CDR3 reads CAWTRGQKDYGYTF. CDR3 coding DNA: TGTGCCTGGACGCGGGGACAGAAGGACTATGGCTACACCTTC.

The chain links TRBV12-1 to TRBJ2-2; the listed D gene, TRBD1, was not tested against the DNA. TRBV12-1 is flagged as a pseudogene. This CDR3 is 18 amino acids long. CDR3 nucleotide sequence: TGTGCCAGCAGCTTTTTCCGGGACATAGGTACTAACACCGGGGAGCTGTTTTTT. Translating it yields CASSFFRDIGTNTGELFF.

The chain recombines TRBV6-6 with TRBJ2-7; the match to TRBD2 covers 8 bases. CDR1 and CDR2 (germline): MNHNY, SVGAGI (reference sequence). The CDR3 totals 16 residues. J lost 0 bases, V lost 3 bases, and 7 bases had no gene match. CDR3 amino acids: CASSYPPGGGSYEQYF. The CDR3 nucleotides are TGTGCCAGCAGTTATCCTCCCGGGGGGGGCTCCTACGAGCAGTACTTC.

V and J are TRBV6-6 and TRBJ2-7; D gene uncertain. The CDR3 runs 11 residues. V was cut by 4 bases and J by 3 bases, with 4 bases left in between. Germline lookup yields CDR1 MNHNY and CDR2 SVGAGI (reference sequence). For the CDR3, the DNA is TGTGCCAGCAGTTCAAACTACGAGCAGTACTTC. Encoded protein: CASSSNYEQYF.

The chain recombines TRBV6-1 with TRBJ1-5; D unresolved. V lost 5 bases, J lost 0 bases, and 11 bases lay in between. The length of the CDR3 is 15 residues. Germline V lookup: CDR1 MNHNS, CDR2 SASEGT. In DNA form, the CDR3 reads TGTGCCAGCAGTTCGGGCTACTTTAGCAATCAGCCCCAGCATTTT. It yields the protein CASSSGYFSNQPQHF.

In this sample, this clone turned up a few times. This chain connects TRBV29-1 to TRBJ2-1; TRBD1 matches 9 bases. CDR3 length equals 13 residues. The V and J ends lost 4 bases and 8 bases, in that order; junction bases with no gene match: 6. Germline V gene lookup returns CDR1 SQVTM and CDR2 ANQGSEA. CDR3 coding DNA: TGCAGCGTTGCTAACAGGGGGCTCGATGAGCAGTTCTTC. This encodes CSVANRGLDEQFF.

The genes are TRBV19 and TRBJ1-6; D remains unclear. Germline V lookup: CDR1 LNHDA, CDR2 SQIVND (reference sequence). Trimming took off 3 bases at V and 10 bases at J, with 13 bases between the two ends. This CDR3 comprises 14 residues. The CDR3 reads CASSISAGNSPLHF. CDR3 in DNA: TGTGCCAGTAGTATTTCGGCGGGGAACTCACCCCTCCACTTT.

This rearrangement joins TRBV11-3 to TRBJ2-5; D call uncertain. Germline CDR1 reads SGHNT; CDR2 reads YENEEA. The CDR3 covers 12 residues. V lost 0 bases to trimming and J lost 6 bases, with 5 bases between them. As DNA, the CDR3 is TGTGCCAGCAGCTTAGATATGCAGACCCAGTACTTC. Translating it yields CASSLDMQTQYF.

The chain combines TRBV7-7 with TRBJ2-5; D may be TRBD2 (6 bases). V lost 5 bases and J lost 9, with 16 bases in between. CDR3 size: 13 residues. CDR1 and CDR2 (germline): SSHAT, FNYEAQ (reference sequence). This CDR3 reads CASSENMRGPQYF. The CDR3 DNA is TGTGCCAGCAGCGAAAATATGCGGGGCCCCCAGTACTTC. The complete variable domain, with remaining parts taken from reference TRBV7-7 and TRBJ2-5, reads GAGVSQSPRYKVTKRGQDVTLRCDPISSHATLYWYQQALGQGPEFLTYFNYEAQPDKSGLPSDRFSAERPEGSISTLTIQRTEQRDSAMYRCASSENMRGPQYFGPGTRLLVL.

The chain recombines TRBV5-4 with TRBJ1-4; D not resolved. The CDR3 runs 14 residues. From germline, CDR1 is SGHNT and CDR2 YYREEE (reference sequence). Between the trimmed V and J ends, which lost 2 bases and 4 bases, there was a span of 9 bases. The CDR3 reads CASSLYGSNEKLFF. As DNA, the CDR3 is TGTGCCAGCAGCTTATACGGAAGTAATGAAAAACTGTTTTTT.